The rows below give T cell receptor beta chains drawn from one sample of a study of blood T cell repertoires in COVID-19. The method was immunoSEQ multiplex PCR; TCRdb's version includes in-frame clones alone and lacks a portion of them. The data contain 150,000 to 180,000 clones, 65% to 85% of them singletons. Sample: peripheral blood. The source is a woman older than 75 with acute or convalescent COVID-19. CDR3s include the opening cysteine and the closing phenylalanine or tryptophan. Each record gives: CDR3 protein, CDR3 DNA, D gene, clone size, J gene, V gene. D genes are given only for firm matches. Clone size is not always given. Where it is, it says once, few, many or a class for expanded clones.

CDR3: CASSSEGQGLYGYTF; DNA: TGTGCCAGCAGCTCCGAGGGCCAGGGGTTGTATGGCTACACCTTC; D: .; size: .; J: TRBJ1-2; V: TRBV3-1/TRBV3-2
CDR3: CASSPQDRNQPQHF; DNA: TGTGCCAGCTCACCGCAAGACAGGAATCAGCCCCAGCATTTT; D: .; size: .; J: TRBJ1-5; V: TRBV18
CDR3: CASSETGGLFGYTF; DNA: TGCGCCAGCAGTGAGACAGGGGGCTTATTTGGCTACACCTTC; D: TRBD1; size: .; J: TRBJ1-2; V: TRBV10-2
CDR3: CASSAIGTGDSPLHF; DNA: TGTGCCAGCTCAGCCATAGGGACAGGGGACTCACCCCTCCACTTT; D: TRBD1; size: .; J: TRBJ1-6; V: TRBV18
CDR3: CASSIADSGANVLTF; DNA: TGTGCCAGCTCAATTGCGGACTCTGGGGCCAACGTCCTGACTTTC; D: .; size: .; J: TRBJ2-6; V: TRBV18
CDR3: CASSLGREANYGYTF; DNA: TGCGCCAGCAGCCTTGGGAGGGAGGCCAACTATGGCTACACCTTC; D: .; size: .; J: TRBJ1-2; V: TRBV4-1
CDR3: CACLVQLVAAGYTF; DNA: TGTGCCTGCCTTGTCCAACTGGTCGCGGCGGGCTACACCTTC; D: .; size: .; J: TRBJ1-2; V: TRBV30
CDR3: CASSFLNSPLHF; DNA: TGTGCCAGCAGCTTCTTAAATTCACCCCTCCACTTT; D: .; size: few; J: TRBJ1-6; V: TRBV11-2
CDR3: CASSHEGADYGYTF; DNA: TGTGCCAGCAGCCACGAGGGGGCGGACTATGGCTACACCTTC; D: TRBD1; size: .; J: TRBJ1-2; V: TRBV3-1/TRBV3-2
CDR3: CASSALRGIADTQYF; DNA: TGTGCCAGCAGCGCCCTCCGGGGTATTGCGGATACGCAGTATTTT; D: .; size: .; J: TRBJ2-3; V: TRBV14
CDR3: CASSVFRGGTGELFF; DNA: TGTGCCAGCAGCGTATTTAGAGGAGGGACCGGGGAGCTGTTTTTT; D: .; size: .; J: TRBJ2-2; V: TRBV9
CDR3: CASPTRRFQETQYF; DNA: TGTGCCAGCCCCACGCGGAGATTTCAAGAGACCCAGTACTTC; D: .; size: .; J: TRBJ2-5; V: TRBV27
CDR3: CSASDTASTDTQYF; DNA: TGCAGTGCTAGTGACACTGCTAGCACAGATACGCAGTATTTT; D: .; size: few; J: TRBJ2-3; V: TRBV20-1
CDR3: CASSEPGGRSDEQYF; DNA: TGTGCCAGCAGCGAACCCGGCGGGAGAAGCGACGAGCAGTACTTC; D: TRBD2; size: many; J: TRBJ2-7; V: TRBV3-1/TRBV3-2
CDR3: CASSDGTGEGTQYF; DNA: TGTGCCAGCTCGGACGGGACAGGGGAAGGGACCCAGTACTTC; D: TRBD1; size: .; J: TRBJ2-5; V: TRBV18
CDR3: CASSQDLLRGGWDTQYF; DNA: TGTGCCAGCAGCCAAGATCTTTTGCGGGGGGGCTGGGATACGCAGTATTTT; D: TRBD2; size: .; J: TRBJ2-3; V: TRBV4-2
CDR3: CASSWGQGIEKLFF; DNA: TGCGCCAGCAGCTGGGGACAGGGGATTGAAAAACTGTTTTTT; D: TRBD1; size: .; J: TRBJ1-4; V: TRBV5-1
CDR3: CASSTWTSGSYEQYF; DNA: TGTGCCAGCAGTACCTGGACTAGCGGCTCCTACGAGCAGTACTTC; D: TRBD2; size: .; J: TRBJ2-7; V: TRBV6-5
CDR3: CAISEWRQVVSYEQYF; DNA: TGTGCCATCAGTGAGTGGAGACAGGTGGTCTCCTACGAGCAGTACTTC; D: .; size: .; J: TRBJ2-7; V: TRBV10-3
CDR3: CASSQVRPRTGPNGYTF; DNA: TGTGCCAGCAGCCAAGTGAGACCCCGGACTGGACCTAATGGCTACACCTTC; D: .; size: .; J: TRBJ1-2; V: TRBV3-1/TRBV3-2
CDR3: CASSPPGHLTRYGYTF; DNA: TGTGCCAGTAGTCCCCCCGGACATTTGACTCGCTATGGCTACACCTTC; D: .; size: .; J: TRBJ1-2; V: TRBV19
CDR3: CASSDPLSGTGNYGYTF; DNA: TGTGCCAGCAGTGACCCCTTGTCCGGGACAGGGAACTATGGCTACACCTTC; D: TRBD1; size: .; J: TRBJ1-2; V: TRBV25-1
CDR3: CASSPTGQGGQPQHF; DNA: TGTGCCAGCAGCCCCACAGGACAGGGAGGACAGCCCCAGCATTTT; D: TRBD1; size: .; J: TRBJ1-5; V: TRBV2
CDR3: CASSPAGTGASTNEKLFF; DNA: TGTGCCAGCTCACCAGCCGGGACAGGGGCATCAACTAATGAAAAACTGTTTTTT; D: TRBD1; size: .; J: TRBJ1-4; V: TRBV18
CDR3: CASSPRDSGFGSYTF; DNA: TGTGCCAGCAGCCCCAGGGACAGTGGGTTTGGAAGCTACACCTTC; D: TRBD1; size: .; J: TRBJ1-2; V: TRBV7-9
CDR3: CASSYAWTARDGYTF; DNA: TGTGCCAGCAGTTACGCCTGGACAGCCCGCGATGGCTACACCTTC; D: .; size: few; J: TRBJ1-2; V: TRBV6-2/TRBV6-3
CDR3: CASSLGGAETQYF; DNA: TGTGCCAGCAGCTTAGGGGGAGCCGAGACCCAGTACTTC; D: .; size: .; J: TRBJ2-5; V: TRBV11-3
CDR3: CASSQEGLVYSNQPQHF; DNA: TGCGCCAGCAGCCAAGAGGGCTTGGTTTATAGCAATCAGCCCCAGCATTTT; D: .; size: .; J: TRBJ1-5; V: TRBV4-1
CDR3: CASSLEGTDNQPQHF; DNA: TGCGCCAGCAGCTTGGAGGGGACAGACAATCAGCCCCAGCATTTT; D: TRBD1; size: .; J: TRBJ1-5; V: TRBV5-1
CDR3: CASTPFQGYNTEAFF; DNA: TGTGCCAGCACGCCCTTTCAGGGGTATAACACTGAAGCTTTCTTT; D: .; size: once; J: TRBJ1-1; V: TRBV18
CDR3: CASSRTGATYNEQFF; DNA: TGTGCCAGTAGCCGGACAGGGGCTACCTACAATGAGCAGTTCTTC; D: TRBD1; size: .; J: TRBJ2-1; V: TRBV19
CDR3: CASSSGTGSYQPQHF; DNA: TGTGCCAGCAGCTCCGGGACAGGGTCTTATCAGCCCCAGCATTTT; D: TRBD1; size: .; J: TRBJ1-5; V: TRBV6-5
CDR3: CASSHSRGPYEQYF; DNA: TGTGCCAGCAGCCACTCCAGGGGCCCCTACGAGCAGTACTTC; D: .; size: .; J: TRBJ2-7; V: TRBV4-2
CDR3: CASSDTTGGQETQYF; DNA: TGCGCCAGCAGCGACACGACAGGGGGCCAGGAGACCCAGTACTTC; D: TRBD1; size: .; J: TRBJ2-5; V: TRBV5-1
CDR3: CSVEGATSGISYEQYF; DNA: TGCAGCGTTGAAGGGGCGACTAGCGGGATTTCCTACGAGCAGTACTTC; D: TRBD2; size: .; J: TRBJ2-7; V: TRBV29-1
CDR3: CASRTGPNEKLFF; DNA: TGTGCCAGCAGGACAGGGCCGAATGAAAAACTGTTTTTT; D: TRBD1; size: few; J: TRBJ1-4; V: TRBV28
CDR3: CSASLAGGWVF; DNA: TGCAGTGCTAGTTTGGCGGGGGGCTGGGTCTTC; D: TRBD2; size: .; J: TRBJ2-1; V: TRBV20-1
CDR3: CASSPRQGSYGYTF; DNA: TGTGCCAGCTCACCAAGGCAGGGCTCCTATGGCTACACCTTC; D: .; size: .; J: TRBJ1-2; V: TRBV18
CDR3: CASSFDRAPYEQYF; DNA: TGTGCCAGCAGCTTTGACAGGGCCCCCTACGAGCAGTACTTC; D: TRBD1; size: .; J: TRBJ2-7; V: TRBV6-5
CDR3: CASSPFDSGQRDTEAFF; DNA: TGTGCCAGCTCACCATTTGATTCGGGACAGCGCGACACTGAAGCTTTCTTT; D: TRBD1; size: .; J: TRBJ1-1; V: TRBV18
CDR3: CAWSPYTEAFF; DNA: TGTGCCTGGAGTCCGTACACTGAAGCTTTCTTT; D: .; size: .; J: TRBJ1-1; V: TRBV30
CDR3: CATKVLAGWADTQYF; DNA: TGTGCCACCAAGGTACTAGCGGGATGGGCAGATACGCAGTATTTT; D: TRBD2; size: .; J: TRBJ2-3; V: TRBV2